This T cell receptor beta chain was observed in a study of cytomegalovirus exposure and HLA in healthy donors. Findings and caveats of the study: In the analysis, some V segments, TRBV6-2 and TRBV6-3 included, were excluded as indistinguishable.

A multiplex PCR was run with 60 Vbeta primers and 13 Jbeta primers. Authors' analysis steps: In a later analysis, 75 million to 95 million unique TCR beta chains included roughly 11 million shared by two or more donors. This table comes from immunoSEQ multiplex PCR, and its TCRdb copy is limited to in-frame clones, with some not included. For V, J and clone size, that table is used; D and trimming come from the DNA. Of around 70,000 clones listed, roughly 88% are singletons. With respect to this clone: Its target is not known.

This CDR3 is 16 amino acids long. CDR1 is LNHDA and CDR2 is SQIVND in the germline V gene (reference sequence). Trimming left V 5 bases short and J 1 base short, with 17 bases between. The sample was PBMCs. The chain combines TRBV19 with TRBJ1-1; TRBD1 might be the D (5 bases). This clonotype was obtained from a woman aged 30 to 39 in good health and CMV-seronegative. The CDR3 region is CASSPRWEGRNTEAFF. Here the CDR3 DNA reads TGTGCCAGTAGTCCCCGTTGGGAGGGGAGGAACACTGAAGCTTTCTTT.